Shown below are 32 T cell receptor beta chains from a single sample sequenced in a study of blood T cells in healthy people across ages. Together with a sample-barcoded 5' primer, a J-beta primer mix was included in a second PCR lasting about 7 to 12 cycles. TCRdb itself ran the 5' RACE reads through MiXCR, one entry per CDR3 protein. Of roughly 1,500,000 distinct CDR3 sequences in the sample, 42% were seen once. The sequencing sample was made of blood. These receptors originate from a young woman in good health.

The gene calls are TRBV2 and TRBJ2-1; D is possibly TRBD1 (6 bases). Germline CDR1 reads SNHLY; CDR2 reads FYNNEI. Trimming took 6 bases from V and 13 from J, leaving 19 bases between them. This CDR3 is 13 amino acids long. The CDR3 loop is CASRPQGQETQFF. DNA of the CDR3: TGTGCCAGCAGACCCCAGGGACAAGAGACCCAGTTCTTC.

The rearrangement links TRBV28 to TRBJ2-1; D remains ambiguous. CDR1 and CDR2 from the germline V gene are MDHEN and SYDVKM. The V end lost 7 bases, the J end lost 3 bases, and 10 bases lay between the germline ends. CDR3 length: 13 residues. CDR3 DNA sequence: TGTGCCAGCACCGTATCGGTCTACAATGAGCAGTTCTTC. Its translation is CASTVSVYNEQFF.

J is TRBJ1-5 and V is TRBV7-2; D not certain. The V end lost 5 bases, the J end lost 3 bases, and 8 bases lay between the germline ends. Germline-derived CDR1 and CDR2 are SGHTA and FQGNSA. The CDR3 loop spans 13 amino acids. The CDR3 nucleotides read TGTGCCAGCAGCAAGGACGTCAATCAGCCCCAGCATTTT. Its protein product is CASSKDVNQPQHF. The complete variable domain, with remaining parts taken from reference TRBV7-2 and TRBJ1-5, reads GAGVSQSPSNKVTEKGKDVELRCDPISGHTALYWYRQSLGQGLEFLIYFQGNSAPDKSGLPSDRFSAERTGGSVSTLTIQRTQQEDSAVYLCASSKDVNQPQHFGDGTRLSIL.

This clonotype occurred once. The chain links TRBV6-2 or TRBV6-3 to TRBJ1-1; weak D call: TRBD1 (5 bases). Per the germline V gene, CDR1 is MNHEY and CDR2 is SVGEGT. Trimming stripped 4 bases from V and 1 base from J, with 13 bases between. The CDR3 runs 15 residues. CDR3 DNA: TGTGCCAGCAGTTCCCGTGACAGTGCGAACACTGAAGCTTTCTTT. Translation: CASSSRDSANTEAFF.

In DNA, the CDR3 is TGCGCCAGCAGTGAGTCGTTTCGAGTAGCGGGAGACTACAATGAGCAGTACTTC. The encoded protein is CASSESFRVAGDYNEQYF. This chain links TRBV10-2 with TRBJ2-1; 9 nucleotides match TRBD2. Judging by the DNA end, TRBJ2-7 fits better; the J call may be wrong. CDR1 and CDR2 (germline): WSHSY, SAAADI. There are 18 residues in the CDR3.

The chain uses TRBV27 and TRBJ2-7, with D unclear. The germline V gene encodes CDR1 MNHEY and CDR2 SMNVEV (reference sequence). The CDR3 is 15 amino acids. The V gene lost 6 bases and the J gene lost 0 bases, with 15 bases spanning the gap. The CDR3 bases are TGTGCCAGCAGCCTCTCTCCTTCGAGCTCCTACGAGCAGTACTTC. Protein sequence: CASSLSPSSSYEQYF.

The J gene is TRBJ2-3, the V gene TRBV7-8, with 9 bases that match TRBD2. CDR1 SGHVS and CDR2 FQNEAQ come from the germline V gene. The CDR3 loop spans 18 amino acids. The trim removed 1 base at V and 0 bases at J, leaving 8 bases unmatched. The CDR3 reads CASSLVPGTSRSTDTQYF. The CDR3 DNA sequence: TGTGCCAGCAGCTTAGTACCCGGGACTAGCAGAAGCACAGATACGCAGTATTTT.

A word on this clonotype: Being one base from a much bigger clone, this may be a read error. This chain joins TRBV29-1 and TRBJ2-7; 8 nucleotides match TRBD1. The DNA end is more similar to TRBJ2-5, so the J call may be wrong. This CDR3 has 13 residues. Germline values: CDR1 SQVTM, CDR2 ANQGSEA. CDR3 nucleotide sequence: TGCAGCGTTGTGTACGACAGGGGAGAGACCCAGTACTTC. Protein product: CSVVYDRGETQYF.

In its sample, this clonotype was seen a few times. A read error may explain this, as a much larger clone is one base away. V and J are TRBV5-1 and TRBJ2-7, with unresolved D. CDR1 is SGHRS, CDR2 YFSETQ, per germline. Trimming cost V 0 bases and J 9 bases, with 25 bases left between them. The CDR3 length is 17 residues. The CDR3 DNA sequence: TGCGCCAGCAGCTTGGGGACCAAACGCCCCCAAGGTAAGCTGCAGTACTTC. Its protein product is CASSLGTKRPQGKLQYF.

This clonotype was seen a few times. This rearrangement joins TRBV20-1 to TRBJ2-3; no definite D call. With 3 bases removed from V and 9 bases from J, the gap between germline ends came to 13 bases. Germline V CDR1 and CDR2: DFQATT, SNEGSKA (reference sequence). There are 12 residues in the CDR3. CDR3 in amino acids: CSARFKGNTQYF. In DNA form, the CDR3 reads TGCAGTGCTAGGTTTAAGGGAAACACGCAGTATTTT.

This clonotype was recorded many times. This chain connects TRBV3-1 to TRBJ2-1; tentatively, D is TRBD1 (6 bases). Germline CDR1 reads LGHDT; CDR2 reads YNNKEL (reference sequence). This CDR3 is 15 amino acids long. V gave up 3 bases and J gave up 0 bases, with 9 bases separating them. The CDR3 reads CASSQDSSSYNEQFF. DNA for the CDR3: TGTGCCAGCAGCCAGGACAGCAGCTCCTACAATGAGCAGTTCTTC.

This clonotype was detected only a few times. The J gene is TRBJ2-1, the V gene TRBV7-2; 14 bases are a match to TRBD2. Germline assignment: CDR1 SGHTA and CDR2 FQGNSA. V was clipped by 8 bases and J by 0 bases; unmatched bases: 15. The CDR3 contains 20 residues. In DNA form, the CDR3 reads TGTGCCAGCCGACTAGCGGGAGGGCGCTCGCGGTCGGGCTCCTACAATGAGCAGTTCTTC. Translation gives CASRLAGGRSRSGSYNEQFF.

The chain combines TRBV4-2 with TRBJ2-7; possibly TRBD2 for D (6 bases). Trimming took 0 bases from V and 4 from J, leaving 10 bases between them. The CDR3 contains 14 residues. Germline lookup yields CDR1 LGHNA and CDR2 YNFKEQ. The CDR3 bases are TGTGCCAGCAGCCAAGAAACGGGGAGGTACGAGCAGTACTTC. Translated, it gives CASSQETGRYEQYF.

The V and J genes are TRBV7-2 and TRBJ2-5; 10 nucleotides agree with TRBD2. V was clipped by 6 bases and J by 11 bases; unmatched bases: 15. Per germline, CDR1 SGHTA and CDR2 FQGNSA. This CDR3 is built from 15 residues. The CDR3 DNA follows: TGTGCCAGCAGTCAAACTAGCGGGAAGTTTAGTGAGCAGTACTTC. It translates to CASSQTSGKFSEQYF.

The V gene is TRBV20-1, the J gene TRBJ2-5, with no clear D. The DNA end favors TRBJ2-4, so the J call may be wrong. CDR1 and CDR2 from the germline V gene are DFQATT and SNEGSKA (reference sequence). This CDR3 contains 11 residues. The CDR3 region is CSARPINIQYF. CDR3 DNA sequence: TGCAGTGCTAGACCAATTAACATTCAGTACTTC.

The chain carries TRBV2 and TRBJ2-3; no clear D gene. CDR1 and CDR2 (germline): SNHLY, FYNNEI. There are 14 residues in the CDR3. V was cut by 2 bases and J by 1 base, with 7 bases left in between. CDR3 amino acids: CASSELSGTDTQYF. CDR3 coding DNA: TGTGCCAGCAGTGAACTGAGCGGCACAGATACGCAGTATTTT.

The rearrangement links TRBV20-1 to TRBJ1-4; D may be TRBD1 (5 bases). V was clipped by 1 base and J by 7 bases, with 13 bases between them. This CDR3 contains 14 residues. CDR1 DFQATT and CDR2 SNEGSKA come from the germline V gene (reference sequence). CDR3 residues: CSARVFGGGEKLFF. The CDR3 nucleotides read TGCAGTGCTAGAGTGTTCGGCGGGGGTGAAAAACTGTTTTTT.

Concerning this clonotype itself: A junction boundary mismatches the germline segment, possibly from a read error. The rearrangement links TRBV20-1 to TRBJ2-1; 8 positions match TRBD2. CDR1 and CDR2 from the germline V gene are DFQATT and SNEGSKA (reference sequence). There are 16 residues in the CDR3. CDR3 sequence: CSARANKRELNKEQFF. Here the CDR3 DNA reads TGCAGTGCTAGAGCCAACAAGCGGGAGCTCAACAAGGAGCAGTTCTTC.

The chain recombines TRBV28 with TRBJ2-1; 8 bases align to TRBD1. V shed 4 bases, J shed 9 bases, and the junction held 11 bases outside the gene matches. CDR3 length: 15 amino acids. Germline V CDR1 and CDR2: MDHEN, SYDVKM. The CDR3 here is CASSSRTGIGREQFF. In DNA form, the CDR3 reads TGTGCCAGCAGTTCGCGGACAGGGATCGGGCGTGAGCAGTTCTTC.

This chain links TRBV3-1 with TRBJ2-3; 12 bases match TRBD1. The CDR3 consists of 17 residues. Losses at the gene ends were 0 bases for V and 6 bases for J; bases not matched to a gene: 7. Per the germline V gene, CDR1 is LGHDT and CDR2 is YNNKEL (reference sequence). CDR3 protein: CASSQDLGTGGNDTQYF. The CDR3 DNA follows: TGTGCCAGCAGCCAAGATCTGGGGACAGGGGGCAATGATACGCAGTATTTT.

This clonotype has only a few counts. Given a much more abundant clone one base away, this may be a read error. V is TRBV6-5 and J is TRBJ1-1, with unresolved D. V lost 2 bases and J 1 base, leaving 5 bases between the germline ends. There are 13 residues in the CDR3. The germline V gene has CDR1 MNHEY and CDR2 SVGAGI. The CDR3 sequence: CASSYGWNTEAFF. The CDR3 DNA sequence: TGTGCCAGCAGTTACGGGTGGAACACTGAAGCTTTCTTT.

Only one count was recorded for this clonotype. V is TRBV4-1 and J is TRBJ2-5; 7 nucleotides line up with TRBD1. The V gene's germline CDR1 is MGHRA and CDR2 YSYEKL. The CDR3 runs to 14 residues. J was trimmed by 11 bases and V by 3 bases; bases with no gene match: 12. The CDR3 bases are TGCGCCAGCAGCCAGGGTTATATAGGGGGCGGGCAGTACTTC. The encoded protein is CASSQGYIGGGQYF.

The chain combines TRBV30 with TRBJ1-1, with 8 bases fitting TRBD1. With 1 base clipped from V and 7 bases from J, the junction kept 5 bases outside the gene matches. The CDR3 is made up of 13 amino acids. Germline CDR1 reads GTSNPN; CDR2 reads SVGIG (reference sequence). DNA of the CDR3: TGTGCCTGGAGTGGACAGGGGTACGATGAAGCTTTCTTT. As protein: CAWSGQGYDEAFF.

This clonotype has at least ten counts. The chain recombines TRBV29-1 with TRBJ2-1; D uncertain. CDR1 and CDR2 from the germline V gene are SQVTM and ANQGSEA. The CDR3 has 10 residues. V was pared by 1 base and J by 13 bases, with 8 bases between. CDR3 in amino acids: CSVEGGLQFF. CDR3 DNA: TGCAGCGTTGAAGGAGGTTTACAGTTCTTC.

The chain combines TRBV7-3 with TRBJ2-2; D unclear. Germline V gene lookup returns CDR1 SGHTA and CDR2 FQGTGA. Trimming shortened V by 5 bases and J by 6 bases, and 10 bases separated the two germline ends. There are 13 residues in the CDR3. CDR3 protein: CASSATFAGELFF. CDR3 nucleotides: TGTGCCAGCAGCGCCACCTTCGCCGGGGAGCTGTTTTTT.

CDR3 nucleotides: TGCAGTGCGAACAACAGGGGCAAGACTAGCACAGATACGCAGTATTTT. As protein: CSANNRGKTSTDTQYF. The chain couples TRBV20-1 to TRBJ2-3; TRBD1 agrees at 7 bases. CDR1 and CDR2 from the germline V gene are DFQATT and SNEGSKA (reference sequence). V lost 6 bases, J lost 0 bases, and 12 bases stayed unmatched. This CDR3 is 16 amino acids long.

The chain uses TRBV7-9 and TRBJ2-1; no clear D. This CDR3 comprises 12 residues. The germline gives CDR1 SEHNR, CDR2 FQNEAQ (reference sequence). V dropped 1 base and J dropped 10 bases, with 8 bases sitting between them. CDR3 region: CASSLGPREQFF. The CDR3 DNA reads TGTGCCAGCAGCTTAGGGCCGCGGGAGCAGTTCTTC.

This clonotype was detected many times. The chain joins TRBV30 to TRBJ2-3; the D gene could be TRBD1 or TRBD2 (6 bases each). Germline assignment: CDR1 GTSNPN and CDR2 SVGIG (reference sequence). CDR3 size: 15 residues. V lost 6 bases, J lost 3 bases, and 19 bases lay in between. The CDR3 sequence is CACHLSGAGTDTQYF. The CDR3, as DNA: TGTGCCTGTCACCTCTCGGGGGCGGGGACAGATACGCAGTATTTT.

The chain links TRBV5-5 to TRBJ1-5; D gene unclear. Germline CDR1 is SGHKS and CDR2 is YYEKEE (reference sequence). This CDR3 has 15 amino acids. The V gene lost 0 bases and the J gene lost 3 bases, with 10 bases spanning the gap. The CDR3 loop reads CASSLGQVINQPQHF. The CDR3 region has the DNA TGTGCCAGCAGCTTGGGGCAGGTTATCAATCAGCCCCAGCATTTT.

The J gene is TRBJ2-2, the V gene TRBV4-1; 7 bases are shared with TRBD1. The V gene end was trimmed by 4 bases and the J gene end by 6 bases; junction bases not matched to a gene: 5. Germline V lookup: CDR1 MGHRA, CDR2 YSYEKL. The CDR3 has 14 residues. This CDR3 is CASSPEGAPGELFF. The CDR3, as DNA: TGCGCCAGCAGCCCAGAGGGGGCACCCGGGGAGCTGTTTTTT.

The V and J genes are TRBV29-1 and TRBJ2-5; D may be TRBD1 or TRBD2 (5 bases each). Germline lookup yields CDR1 SQVTM and CDR2 ANQGSEA. CDR3 length: 14 amino acids. V was clipped by 2 bases and J by 5 bases, with 15 bases between them. The CDR3 DNA follows: TGCAGCGTTGAAAACGTAGGGACCTCGGAGACCCAGTACTTC. Translated: CSVENVGTSETQYF. Drawing the rest from reference TRBV29-1 and TRBJ2-5, the complete variable domain is SAVISQKPSRDICQRGTSLTIQCQVDSQVTMMFWYRQQPGQSLTLIATANQGSEATYESGFVIDKFPISRPNLTFSTLTVSNMSPEDSSIYLCSVENVGTSETQYFGPGTRLLVL.

Worth noting for this clonotype: Just one base apart from a much larger clone, this may be a read error. The chain recombines TRBV10-3 with TRBJ2-5; weak D call: TRBD1 (5 bases). CDR3 length: 13 residues. Germline lookup yields CDR1 ENHRY and CDR2 SYGVKD. CDR3 in amino acids: CATSGAGRETQYF. The CDR3 DNA reads TGTGCCACCAGTGGGGCCGGAAGAGAGACCCAGTACTTC.